Each of the 19 T cell receptor beta chains below was sequenced from the same sample in a study of regulatory T cells in long-lasting Graves disease. Arm-PCR with iRepertoire HTBI primers amplified the CDR3 regions for these TCR beta libraries. TCRdb fed the multiplex PCR reads into MiXCR, producing one record per CDR3 protein. The sample consists of approximately 350,000 distinct CDR3 sequences, approximately 25% of them appearing once. Time point reported: persistent/refractory GD, antithyroid drugs over 5 years with positive TRAb. The TCR library used RNA extracted from PBMCs. Material: peripheral blood mononuclear cells (PBMCs), obtained when the disease was refractory, from a patient treated with antithyroid drugs. All receptors derive from a middle-aged woman with Graves disease.

This chain links TRBV7-9 with TRBJ1-1; TRBD1 agrees at 9 bases. V was clipped by 5 bases and J by 6 bases; unmatched bases: 10. Germline loops: CDR1 SEHNR, CDR2 FQNEAQ (reference sequence). The CDR3 spans 15 residues. The CDR3 DNA reads as TGTGCCAGCAGCAAGAGGACAGGGGCGGCCCCTGAAGCTTTCTTT. It codes for CASSKRTGAAPEAFF.

The gene calls are TRBV11-2 and TRBJ2-1; D not certain. The germline V gene has CDR1 SGHAT and CDR2 FQNNGV. The V gene lost 1 base and the J gene lost 6 bases, with 7 bases spanning the gap. This CDR3 contains 13 residues. CDR3 nucleotide sequence: TGTGCCAGCAGCTTAGGTGGGGTCAATGAGCAGTTCTTC. This sequence encodes CASSLGGVNEQFF. Supplemented by reference TRBV11-2 and TRBJ2-1, the full variable domain reads EAGVAQSPRYKIIEKRQSVAFWCNPISGHATLYWYQQILGQGPKLLIQFQNNGVVDDSQLPKDRFSAERLKGVDSTLKIQPAKLEDSAVYLCASSLGGVNEQFFGPGTRLTVL.

This clonotype has a handful of counts. The chain employs TRBV2 and TRBJ2-3; D not resolved. The CDR3 runs 12 residues. V lost 5 bases, J lost 6 bases, and 9 bases lay in between. Per the germline V gene, CDR1 is SNHLY and CDR2 is FYNNEI. DNA for the CDR3: TGTGCCAGCAGTCTCATGACCGATACGCAGTATTTT. It translates to CASSLMTDTQYF.

V and J are TRBV28 and TRBJ2-2, with 9 bases fitting TRBD2. CDR1 and CDR2 (germline): MDHEN, SYDVKM. Trimming removed 6 bases from V and 6 bases from J; junction bases left unmatched: 17. The CDR3 runs 18 residues. The CDR3 reads CASRAFVSGRNSSGELFF. The CDR3 coding sequence is TGTGCCAGCAGGGCGTTTGTTAGCGGGAGAAATTCGTCCGGGGAGCTGTTTTTT.

The chain has TRBV7-3 and TRBJ2-2; TRBD2 is a possible D gene (5 bases). This CDR3 region has 16 residues. Looked up from germline, CDR1 is SGHTA and CDR2 is FQGTGA. V shed 3 bases and J shed 3 bases, with 14 bases lying between them. Written as DNA, the CDR3 is TGTGCCAGCAGCTTGGAGGCAGGCCTGGACACCGGGGAGCTGTTTTTT. Its translation is CASSLEAGLDTGELFF.

A remark on this clonotype: At one boundary the junction diverges from the germline segment, which might be a read error. The chain couples TRBV28 to TRBJ2-4, with no clear D. Germline lookup yields CDR1 MDHEN and CDR2 SYDVKM. CDR3 length equals 15 residues. The CDR3 is CVSSLSDLAKNIQYF. The CDR3 bases are TGTGTCAGCAGTTTGTCAGACTTAGCCAAAAACATTCAGTACTTC. Together with reference TRBV28 and TRBJ2-4, the CDR3 gives the full variable domain: DVKVTQSSRYLVKRTGEKVFLECVQDMDHENMFWYRQDPGLGLRLIYFSYDVKMKEKGDIPEGYSVSREKKERFSLILESASTNQTSMYLCVSSLSDLAKNIQYFGAGTRLSVL.

This clonotype was seen many times. The chain has TRBV28 and TRBJ2-7; D unclear. V lost 3 bases, J lost 3 bases, and 15 bases lay in between. The CDR3 has 15 amino acids. Germline-derived CDR1 and CDR2 are MDHEN and SYDVKM. The CDR3 protein is CASSFRGRTLYEQYF. CDR3 nucleotide sequence: TGTGCCAGCAGTTTTAGAGGCCGAACACTCTACGAGCAGTACTTC.

This clonotype was seen many times. The chain is built from TRBV12-3 or TRBV12-4 and TRBJ2-7; D may be TRBD1 (5 bases). V was clipped by 6 bases and J by 8 bases, with 20 bases between them. The CDR3 covers 14 residues. CDR3 DNA sequence: TGTGCCAGCAGCCCACAGTGGACACATACGAAGCAGTACTTC. Translating it yields CASSPQWTHTKQYF.

In its sample, this clonotype was seen a few times. This chain uses TRBV28 with TRBJ1-4, with D maybe TRBD1 (5 bases). CDR1 is MDHEN and CDR2 is SYDVKM in the germline V gene. This CDR3 region has 16 residues. The germline V and J ends were trimmed by 5 bases and 0 bases, with 13 bases remaining between them. CDR3 residues: CASSRDSDSTNEKLFF. Here the CDR3 DNA reads TGTGCCAGCAGTCGAGACAGCGACTCAACTAATGAAAAACTGTTTTTT.

In its sample, this clonotype was seen a few times. V and J are TRBV6-1 and TRBJ2-5; weak D call: TRBD2 (5 bases). This CDR3 is built from 15 residues. V was trimmed by 3 bases and J by 0 bases, leaving 11 bases between them. Germline V gene sequence: CDR1 MNHNS, CDR2 SASEGT. The CDR3 region has the DNA TGTGCCAGCAGTGAGTTTAGCGTTTACCAAGAGACCCAGTACTTC. Translation gives CASSEFSVYQETQYF.

The rearrangement joins TRBV10-3 to TRBJ2-1; 8 bases align to TRBD2. J was trimmed by 3 bases and V by 6 bases; bases with no gene match: 10. The CDR3 runs to 16 residues. Germline values: CDR1 ENHRY, CDR2 SYGVKD. This chain's CDR3 is CAISGRTSGHYNEQFF. CDR3 coding DNA: TGTGCCATCAGCGGAAGAACTAGCGGTCACTACAATGAGCAGTTCTTC.

This sequence joins TRBV18 and TRBJ1-4, with 7 bases fitting TRBD1. V was pared by 5 bases and J by 8 bases, with 17 bases of the junction left unmatched. The germline V gene encodes CDR1 KGHSH and CDR2 LQKENI. The CDR3 is 17 residues long. The CDR3 reads CASSKTGDVGTSEKLFF. CDR3 sequence (DNA): TGTGCCAGCTCAAAAACAGGGGATGTGGGAACCTCCGAAAAACTGTTTTTT.

This clonotype was found a few times. The rearrangement links TRBV5-5 to TRBJ2-7, with D unresolved. V lost 4 bases, J lost 3 bases, and 8 bases lay in between. The germline CDR1 and CDR2 sequences are SGHKS and YYEKEE (reference sequence). The CDR3 runs 12 residues. Here the CDR3 reads CASSRNFYEQYF. The CDR3 region has the DNA TGTGCCAGCAGCCGGAATTTCTACGAGCAGTACTTC.

This clonotype was observed at least ten times. The genes are TRBV28 and TRBJ2-7; D is undetermined. The germline gives CDR1 MDHEN, CDR2 SYDVKM. V gave up 7 bases and J gave up 4 bases, with 17 bases separating them. The CDR3 runs 14 residues. The CDR3 bases are TGTGCCAGCACCTCCTCGATGGCACGATACGAGCAGTACTTC. Translated: CASTSSMARYEQYF.

Only a few counts were recorded for this clonotype. This chain links TRBV9 with TRBJ2-7; 8 nucleotides line up with TRBD2. There are 15 residues in the CDR3. V gave up 1 base and J gave up 2 bases; unmatched junction bases: 5. The V gene's germline CDR1 is SGDLS and CDR2 YYNGEE. CDR3 residues: CASSVSVAGPYEQYF. The CDR3 DNA sequence: TGTGCCAGCAGCGTATCGGTAGCGGGACCCTACGAGCAGTACTTC. Full variable domain (outside the CDR3, taken from reference TRBV9 and TRBJ2-7): DSGVTQTPKHLITATGQRVTLRCSPRSGDLSVYWYQQSLDQGLQFLIQYYNGEERAKGNILERFSAQQFPDLHSELNLSSLELGDSALYFCASSVSVAGPYEQYFGPGTRLTVT.

The chain uses TRBV20-1 and TRBJ1-1, with a tentative D call TRBD1 (5 bases). The CDR3 is 14 residues long. The V and J ends lost 0 bases and 10 bases respectively, with 18 bases between them. CDR1 DFQATT and CDR2 SNEGSKA come from the germline V gene (reference sequence). The CDR3 spells CSARDVPVGQGAFF. In DNA, the CDR3 is TGCAGTGCTAGAGACGTTCCTGTGGGGCAGGGAGCTTTCTTT.

The table lists this clonotype with a few counts. The J gene is TRBJ1-5, the V gene TRBV25-1, with 7 positions matching TRBD1. Germline V lookup: CDR1 MGHDK, CDR2 SYGVNS. The CDR3 length is 15 residues. V dropped 0 bases and J dropped 9; count of bases not matched to a gene: 8. The CDR3: CASSEYGRGRGPQHF. DNA for the CDR3: TGTGCCAGCAGTGAATATGGTAGGGGGCGGGGGCCCCAGCATTTT.

This chain uses TRBV2 with TRBJ2-3; D gene ambiguous. CDR1 is SNHLY, CDR2 FYNNEI, per germline. V lost 5 bases and J lost 8, with 11 bases in between. The CDR3 spans 12 residues. Here the CDR3 DNA reads TGTGCCAGCAGTCCGGTTCATGTTACGCAGTATTTT. It is translated as CASSPVHVTQYF.

This clonotype was seen many times. This rearrangement joins TRBV2 to TRBJ2-1; 10 bases line up with TRBD1. The CDR3 totals 12 residues. The germline V gene encodes CDR1 SNHLY and CDR2 FYNNEI. The junction had 3 bases not matched to a gene; V was cut back by 9 bases and J by 7 bases. The CDR3 loop reads CARGTGVNEQFF. The CDR3 DNA reads as TGTGCCAGGGGGACAGGGGTGAATGAGCAGTTCTTC.